Each of the 19 T cell receptor beta chains below was sequenced from the same sample in a study of T-cell memory formation after mild COVID-19. TCRdb re-called the 5' RACE reads with MiXCR, one entry per CDR3 protein. The top ten hold 22% of the sample, which has 250,000 to 300,000 distinct CDR3 sequences, roughly 8.2% seen once. The sequenced sample was PBMCs or a T cell subset sorted from them (not recorded which). The receptor source for this set is a man aged 18 to 35 who had mild COVID-19 (a few samples of this study predate the infection). Cell type and time point are not known.

This clonotype was counted ten times or more. This rearrangement joins TRBV9 to TRBJ1-1; 7 nucleotides match TRBD1. The V and J ends lost 0 bases and 0 bases, in that order; junction bases with no gene match: 2. Germline lookup yields CDR1 SGDLS and CDR2 YYNGEE. There are 15 residues in the CDR3. In DNA form, the CDR3 reads TGTGCCAGCAGCGTAGGGGACAGATTGAACACTGAAGCTTTCTTT. Protein: CASSVGDRLNTEAFF.

In its sample, this clonotype was seen a few times. V is TRBV27 and J is TRBJ1-2; the D is unclear. The ends were cut back, 2 bases at V and 0 bases at J, with 16 bases in the middle. The germline gives CDR1 MNHEY, CDR2 SMNVEV (reference sequence). The CDR3 runs to 17 residues. The CDR3 here is CASSLTGSAPANYGYTF. Written as DNA, the CDR3 is TGTGCCAGCAGTTTAACGGGTTCCGCCCCAGCTAACTATGGCTACACCTTC.

The chain uses TRBV11-2 and TRBJ2-7; perhaps TRBD2 as D (6 bases). The CDR3 has 15 amino acids. Trimming removed 5 bases from V and 2 bases from J, with 16 bases in between. Germline V CDR1 and CDR2: SGHAT, FQNNGV. The CDR3, as DNA: TGTGCCAGCAGCCACTGGGGCGGGGAAACCTACGAGCAGTACTTC. This gives the protein CASSHWGGETYEQYF.

This clonotype showed up just a few times. The rearrangement links TRBV11-2 to TRBJ2-7; unclear D gene. The germline gives CDR1 SGHAT, CDR2 FQNNGV. This CDR3 is built from 13 residues. V lost 5 bases and J 2 bases, leaving 10 bases between the germline ends. CDR3 amino acids: CASSRFNAYEQYF. CDR3 DNA sequence: TGTGCCAGCAGCCGGTTCAATGCCTACGAGCAGTACTTC.

The sample holds a few counts of this clonotype. The chain carries TRBV11-2 and TRBJ2-5; D unclear. CDR1 and CDR2 from the germline V gene are SGHAT and FQNNGV. With 7 bases removed from V and 7 bases from J, the gap between germline ends came to 10 bases. This CDR3 region has 11 residues. The chain's CDR3 is CASTDFVTQYF. DNA for the CDR3: TGTGCCAGCACCGACTTTGTGACCCAGTACTTC.

CDR3 nucleotide sequence: TGCGCCAGCAGCCCCAGTACAGGACTCGCCCCTCTGGGGGCCAACGTCCTGACTTTC. Translation: CASSPSTGLAPLGANVLTF. The chain is built from TRBV4-3 and TRBJ2-6, with D perhaps assigned TRBD1 or TRBD2 (5 bases each). Germline V CDR1 and CDR2: LGHNA, YSLEER. The CDR3 extends over 19 amino acids. V was cut by 4 bases and J by 4 bases, with 23 bases left in between.

This clonotype was observed at least ten times. V and J are TRBV7-2 and TRBJ2-7; a possible D gene is TRBD1 (6 bases). Looked up from germline, CDR1 is SGHTA and CDR2 is FQGNSA. The CDR3 has 17 amino acids. V lost 0 bases and J lost 4, with 19 bases in between. The chain's CDR3 is CASSLARWAGERYEQYF. CDR3 DNA sequence: TGTGCCAGCAGCTTAGCGCGCTGGGCAGGGGAAAGGTACGAGCAGTACTTC.

This clonotype came up many times. This rearrangement joins TRBV5-4 to TRBJ2-5; the match to TRBD2 covers 9 bases. The germline gives CDR1 SGHNT, CDR2 YYREEE (reference sequence). The CDR3 is made up of 13 amino acids. J lost 4 bases, V lost 5 bases, and 3 bases had no gene match. CDR3 region: CASSLTSGETQYF. In nucleotides, the CDR3 is TGTGCCAGCAGTTTGACTAGCGGAGAGACCCAGTACTTC.

At least ten counts were recorded for this clonotype. The V and J genes are TRBV6-5 and TRBJ1-2, with 7 bases matching TRBD1. The CDR3 is 14 amino acids. The junction had 10 bases not matched to a gene; V was cut back by 5 bases and J by 7 bases. The germline V gene has CDR1 MNHEY and CDR2 SVGAGI. In nucleotides, the CDR3 is TGTGCCAGCAGTCGGACAGGTCTGGCCTCTGGCTACACCTTC. Amino acids: CASSRTGLASGYTF.

This clonotype was counted only a few times. This chain joins TRBV28 and TRBJ2-1, with 14 bases identical to TRBD2. The CDR3 runs to 17 residues. With 5 bases clipped from V and 9 bases from J, the junction kept 12 bases outside the gene matches. Germline values: CDR1 MDHEN, CDR2 SYDVKM. CDR3 region: CASSPRLAGGHLLEQFF. CDR3 coding DNA: TGTGCCAGCAGTCCAAGACTAGCGGGGGGGCATCTACTTGAGCAGTTCTTC.

The gene calls are TRBV6-2 or TRBV6-3 and TRBJ2-1, with 9 bases matching TRBD2. V lost 0 bases and J lost 3; bases outside the gene matches: 3. CDR1 and CDR2 from the germline V gene are MNHEY and SVGEGT. The CDR3 spans 16 residues. CDR3 sequence reads: CASSYSAGGDYNEQFF. Written as DNA, the CDR3 is TGTGCCAGCAGTTACTCGGCGGGGGGGGACTACAATGAGCAGTTCTTC.

There are a few counts of this clonotype. The chain carries TRBV7-2 and TRBJ1-5; 10 bases are a match to TRBD1. V was pared by 5 bases and J by 5 bases, with 6 bases of the junction left unmatched. The CDR3 runs to 15 residues. Germline CDR1 SGHTA, CDR2 FQGNSA. Here the CDR3 reads CASSPKDRGYQPQHF. The CDR3 DNA reads TGTGCCAGCAGCCCCAAGGACAGGGGGTATCAGCCCCAGCATTTT.

This clonotype has more than one count but fewer than ten. The J gene is TRBJ2-3, the V gene TRBV5-6; D unclear. V lost 7 bases to trimming and J lost 0 bases, with 15 bases between them. Germline V gene lookup returns CDR1 SGHDT and CDR2 YYEEEE. The CDR3 is 15 residues long. The CDR3 DNA reads as TGTGCCAGCGCCGAGAGTCTTTCTAGCACAGATACGCAGTATTTT. Amino acid sequence: CASAESLSSTDTQYF.

V usage is TRBV6-2 or TRBV6-3 and J usage is TRBJ2-7; D gene uncertain. This CDR3 has 11 amino acids. Per the germline V gene, CDR1 is MNHEY and CDR2 is SVGEGT. V lost 7 bases and J lost 2, with 6 bases in between. In DNA, the CDR3 is TGTGCCAGCACGCGCACCTACGAGCAGTACGTC. This encodes CASTRTYEQYV.

The chain has TRBV18 and TRBJ2-7; maybe TRBD2 (7 bases). The CDR3 runs 16 residues. V was cut by 3 bases and J by 3 bases, with 18 bases left in between. Germline V gene sequence: CDR1 KGHSH, CDR2 LQKENI. The CDR3 nucleotides read TGTGCCAGCTCACCCCTTCAGGGGACTAACTTCTACGAGCAGTACTTC. As protein: CASSPLQGTNFYEQYF.

J is TRBJ1-4 and V is TRBV5-1, with TRBD1 as a possible D gene (6 bases). Germline assignment: CDR1 SGHRS and CDR2 YFSETQ. The CDR3 spans 12 residues. The germline V and J ends were trimmed by 7 bases and 8 bases, with 12 bases remaining between them. CDR3 DNA: TGCGCCAGCGCCGCCGACAGGGAAAAACTGTTTTTT. Amino acid sequence: CASAADREKLFF.

This rearrangement joins TRBV5-8 to TRBJ2-1; unclear D gene. The V gene lost 0 bases and the J gene lost 2 bases, with 12 bases spanning the gap. The CDR3 contains 16 residues. Germline CDR1 reads SGHTS; CDR2 reads YDEGEE. As DNA, the CDR3 is TGTGCCAGCAGCTTGGGCACCCGTCGGGCCTACAATGAGCAGTTCTTC. As protein: CASSLGTRRAYNEQFF.

This clonotype was counted only a few times. The chain employs TRBV6-5 and TRBJ2-5, with 8 bases fitting TRBD1. From germline, CDR1 is MNHEY and CDR2 SVGAGI. After removal of 6 bases from V and 6 bases from J, the junction contained 15 bases not matched to a gene. The CDR3 is 16 residues long. This chain's CDR3 is CASRPGTGGVGKTQYF. The CDR3 DNA is TGTGCCAGCAGGCCCGGGACAGGCGGGGTGGGGAAGACCCAGTACTTC.

This chain connects TRBV7-2 to TRBJ2-3, with 9 bases lining up with TRBD2. Trimming took 5 bases from V and 3 from J; bases not matched to a gene: 6. The CDR3 consists of 15 residues. Germline V CDR1 and CDR2: SGHTA, FQGNSA. CDR3 coding DNA: TGTGCCAGCAGCCTGCGGGGGGGCGGGACAGATACGCAGTATTTT. It translates to CASSLRGGGTDTQYF.